This is a list of T cell receptor beta chains from one sample in a study of OX40 agonist ivuxolimab in advanced cancers. TCRdb's copy holds only in-frame clones and misses some; the assay was immunoSEQ multiplex PCR. The sample records 10,000 to 15,000 clones, over 75% being singletons. The material was CD4+ or CD8+ T cells sorted from blood, obtained in a trial of the OX40 agonist ivuxolimab. The receptors come from an adult with an advanced solid tumor such as melanoma, head and neck, liver or kidney cancer. Each CDR3 is given with its conserved first and last residue. The D gene is left open where the match is weak. A clone size is listed for some rows: how often the clone was seen (once, few, many), or a class if it is expanded.

j_call clone_size d_call v_call cdr3_aa cdr3_nt
TRBJ2-3 once NA TRBV2 CASSDGYTDTQYF TGTGCCAGCAGTGACGGGTACACAGATACGCAGTATTTT
TRBJ1-5 NA NA TRBV28 CASSLLSEALGPQHF TGTGCCAGCAGTTTATTGAGCGAAGCGCTGGGGCCCCAGCATTTT
TRBJ2-7 NA NA TRBV5-4 CASGRGYEQYF TGTGCCAGCGGCAGGGGTTACGAGCAGTACTTC
TRBJ2-7 NA NA TRBV18 CASSPPGASYEQYF TGTGCCAGCTCACCACCGGGGGCCTCCTACGAGCAGTACTTC
TRBJ2-3 NA NA TRBV7-3 CASSPVATDTQYF TGTGCCAGCAGCCCAGTGGCTACAGATACGCAGTATTTT
TRBJ2-2 NA NA TRBV29-1 CSVEGAGITGELFF TGCAGCGTTGAAGGGGCAGGAATTACCGGGGAGCTGTTTTTT
TRBJ2-7 NA NA TRBV10-1 CASSDAVDIYEQYF TGCGCCAGCAGTGATGCGGTCGACATTTACGAGCAGTACTTC
TRBJ2-7 medium-sized TRBD1 TRBV6-1 CASREPGQGIDEQYF TGTGCCAGCAGGGAACCGGGACAGGGCATCGACGAGCAGTACTTC
TRBJ2-1 NA TRBD2 TRBV15 CATSRALGREGFDEQFF TGTGCCACCAGCAGAGCCCTGGGGCGGGAGGGCTTCGATGAGCAGTTCTTC
TRBJ1-2 NA TRBD1 TRBV16 CASSQWDRTFNYGYTF TGTGCCAGCAGCCAATGGGACAGGACTTTTAACTATGGCTACACCTTC
TRBJ2-2 NA NA TRBV11-1 CASSLDPGELFF TGTGCCAGCAGCCTCGACCCCGGGGAGCTGTTTTTT
TRBJ2-1 NA TRBD2 TRBV10-3 CATGLAGDHEQFF TGTGCCACAGGACTAGCGGGAGATCATGAGCAGTTCTTC
TRBJ2-7 NA NA TRBV5-1 CASSLYGNARHFTDEQYF TGCGCCAGCAGCTTGTACGGAAATGCGAGACACTTTACGGACGAGCAGTACTTC
TRBJ2-5 NA TRBD2 TRBV6-5 CASRWEGLETQYF TGTGCCAGCAGGTGGGAGGGATTGGAGACCCAGTACTTC
TRBJ2-2 NA TRBD1 TRBV5-1 CASSLVGQGVPGELFF TGCGCCAGCAGCTTGGTGGGACAGGGGGTCCCCGGGGAGCTGTTTTTT
TRBJ1-5 NA NA TRBV27 CASGPSLPGYSNQPQHF TGTGCCAGCGGCCCTTCCCTCCCGGGTTATAGCAATCAGCCCCAGCATTTT